Listed below are T cell receptor beta chains from one sample, sequenced in a study of read filtering for tumor transcriptome and immune sequencing. One entry per CDR3 protein, called by TCRdb with MiXCR from the reads. The sample has approximately 25,000 distinct CDR3 sequences, about an eighth seen once; the top ten hold about 48%. Sequenced input: a population of CD138-negative cells sorted from bone marrow. The receptors shown here come from a donor aged 40 or older with multiple myeloma. Both conserved end residues are part of each CDR3. Each record gives: V gene, J gene, D gene, clone size, CDR3 length, CDR3 protein, CDR3 DNA. The D gene is left open where the match is weak. The listing skips clone size in some rows; elsewhere it reads once, few, many or a size class.

V: TRBV6-1
J: TRBJ2-3
D: TRBD1
size: many
length: 15
CDR3: CASSRQGRSTDTQYF
DNA: TGTGCCAGCAGCAGACAGGGGAGGAGCACAGATACGCAGTATTTT

V: TRBV5-6
J: TRBJ2-3
D: TRBD2
size: many
length: 15
CDR3: CASSLTSDTTDTQYF
DNA: TGTGCCAGCAGCTTGACTAGCGACACCACAGATACGCAGTATTTT

V: TRBV5-1
J: TRBJ2-5
D: TRBD1
size: many
length: 13
CDR3: CASSRGQGETQYF
DNA: TGCGCCAGCAGTAGAGGACAGGGGGAGACCCAGTACTTC

V: TRBV11-3
J: TRBJ1-3
D: -
size: many
length: 15
CDR3: CASSPSHGSGNTIYF
DNA: TGTGCCAGCAGCCCTTCGCACGGCTCTGGAAACACCATATATTTT

V: TRBV28
J: TRBJ2-1
D: TRBD1
size: few
length: 14
CDR3: CASSSGQGLNEQFF
DNA: TGTGCCAGCAGTTCGGGACAGGGTCTCAATGAGCAGTTCTTC

V: TRBV20-1
J: TRBJ1-1
D: TRBD1
size: many
length: 12
CDR3: CSANRGNTEAFF
DNA: TGCAGTGCTAACAGGGGGAACACTGAAGCTTTCTTT

V: TRBV20-1
J: TRBJ2-5
D: TRBD2
size: many
length: 14
CDR3: CSAGETSGVETQYF
DNA: TGCAGTGCAGGCGAGACTAGCGGGGTGGAGACCCAGTACTTC

V: TRBV7-9
J: TRBJ2-5
D: TRBD2
size: many
length: 14
CDR3: CASSLGLAGETQYF
DNA: TGTGCCAGCAGCTTAGGACTAGCGGGAGAGACCCAGTACTTC

V: TRBV5-6
J: TRBJ2-2
D: TRBD2
size: few
length: 16
CDR3: CASSFGLAGVTGELFF
DNA: TGTGCCAGCAGCTTTGGACTAGCGGGAGTCACCGGGGAGCTGTTTTTT

V: TRBV4-2
J: TRBJ2-7
D: -
size: many
length: 17
CDR3: CASSQSTSGTSFGEQYF
DNA: TGTGCCAGCAGCCAATCAACATCCGGGACCAGTTTTGGGGAGCAGTACTTC

V: TRBV7-6
J: TRBJ1-3
D: -
size: many
length: 15
CDR3: CASSLSTDSGNTIYF
DNA: TGTGCCAGCAGCTTATCGACAGACTCTGGAAACACCATATATTTT

V: TRBV20-1
J: TRBJ1-6
D: TRBD1
size: many
length: 15
CDR3: CSASDTGGQNSPLHF
DNA: TGCAGTGCTTCGGATACAGGGGGCCAGAATTCACCCCTCCACTTT

V: TRBV7-9
J: TRBJ2-6
D: -
size: -
length: 18
CDR3: CASCRRLDINSGANVLTF
DNA: TGTGCCAGCTGTCGAAGACTAGATATTAACTCTGGCGCCAACGTCTTGACTTTC

V: TRBV11-3
J: TRBJ2-1
D: TRBD1
size: many
length: 15
CDR3: CASSPEDIAGQGQFF
DNA: TGTGCCAGCAGCCCCGAGGACATCGCCGGACAGGGGCAGTTCTTC

V: TRBV20-1
J: TRBJ1-1
D: -
size: -
length: 12
CDR3: CSVQRTNTEAFF
DNA: TGCAGTGTCCAGAGAACCAACACTGAAGCTTTCTTT

V: TRBV12-3/TRBV12-4
J: TRBJ2-2
D: TRBD2
size: many
length: 14
CDR3: CASSPSGVGGELFF
DNA: TGTGCCAGCTCCCCGAGCGGGGTCGGCGGGGAGCTGTTTTTT

V: TRBV6-6
J: TRBJ2-2
D: TRBD2
size: -
length: 15
CDR3: CASSYLGGGSGELFF
DNA: TGTGCCAGCAGTTATTTGGGGGGGGGGTCCGGGGAGCTGTTTTTT

V: TRBV20-1
J: TRBJ1-1
D: -
size: once
length: 14
CDR3: CSARDLPWDTEAFF
DNA: TGCAGTGCTAGAGATCTACCCTGGGACACTGAAGCTTTCTTT

V: TRBV28
J: TRBJ2-6
D: -
size: many
length: 16
CDR3: CASSLETGSGANVLTF
DNA: TGTGCCAGCAGTTTAGAAACAGGCTCTGGGGCCAACGTCCTGACTTTC

V: TRBV29-1
J: TRBJ1-1
D: -
size: many
length: 15
CDR3: CSVEDPDTLNTEAFF
DNA: TGCAGCGTTGAAGATCCAGACACCCTGAACACTGAAGCTTTCTTT

V: TRBV19
J: TRBJ2-5
D: TRBD2
size: few
length: 14
CDR3: CASSIGAGGETQYF
DNA: TGTGCCAGTAGTATCGGAGCGGGGGGAGAGACCCAGTACTTC

V: TRBV29-1
J: TRBJ1-1
D: -
size: -
length: 12
CDR3: CSVQGLGLKAFF
DNA: TGCAGCGTCCAGGGACTGGGTCTGAAAGCTTTCTTT

V: TRBV18
J: TRBJ1-1
D: -
size: many
length: 15
CDR3: CASSPAMTTNTEAFF
DNA: TGTGCCAGCTCACCGGCCATGACAACGAACACTGAAGCTTTCTTT

V: TRBV20-1
J: TRBJ1-5
D: -
size: many
length: 15
CDR3: CSAREGAVGNQPQHF
DNA: TGCAGTGCTAGAGAGGGGGCGGTCGGCAATCAGCCCCAGCATTTT

V: TRBV30
J: TRBJ2-1
D: TRBD2
size: many
length: 16
CDR3: CAWSDDSGRSYNEQFF
DNA: TGTGCCTGGAGTGACGATAGCGGGAGGTCCTACAATGAGCAGTTCTTC

V: TRBV10-2
J: TRBJ2-1
D: TRBD2
size: many
length: 14
CDR3: CASGVAGVHNEQFF
DNA: TGCGCCAGCGGAGTAGCGGGAGTTCACAATGAGCAGTTCTTC

V: TRBV19
J: TRBJ2-7
D: -
size: many
length: 13
CDR3: CASSIRVSGEQYF
DNA: TGTGCCAGTAGTATCAGGGTCTCCGGCGAGCAGTACTTC

V: TRBV7-2
J: TRBJ2-1
D: -
size: many
length: 15
CDR3: CASSLRWLVYNEQFF
DNA: TGTGCCAGCAGCTTACGTTGGCTAGTTTACAATGAGCAGTTCTTC

V: TRBV20-1
J: TRBJ1-1
D: TRBD1
size: many
length: 14
CDR3: CSADRGGRDTEAFF
DNA: TGCAGTGCAGACAGGGGAGGTAGGGACACTGAAGCTTTCTTT

V: TRBV9
J: TRBJ1-4
D: TRBD1
size: many
length: 15
CDR3: CASSSGQGAGEKLFF
DNA: TGTGCCAGCAGCTCCGGACAGGGGGCAGGTGAAAAACTGTTTTTT

V: TRBV12-3/TRBV12-4
J: TRBJ2-3
D: TRBD2
size: many
length: 15
CDR3: CASSPRTSGTDTQYF
DNA: TGTGCCAGCAGTCCACGGACTAGCGGCACAGATACGCAGTATTTT

V: TRBV7-2
J: TRBJ2-3
D: -
size: many
length: 14
CDR3: CASSPAWGPDTQYF
DNA: TGTGCCAGCAGCCCGGCATGGGGGCCAGATACGCAGTATTTT

V: TRBV29-1
J: TRBJ2-5
D: -
size: many
length: 14
CDR3: CSVEAPRWQETQYF
DNA: TGCAGCGTTGAGGCCCCTCGGTGGCAAGAGACCCAGTACTTC

V: TRBV2
J: TRBJ2-3
D: -
size: many
length: 13
CDR3: CASSPEGTDTQYF
DNA: TGTGCCAGCAGCCCCGAGGGGACAGATACGCAGTATTTT

V: TRBV7-8
J: TRBJ2-1
D: TRBD2
size: many
length: 17
CDR3: CASSPISLSGRYNEQFF
DNA: TGTGCCAGCAGTCCAATCTCCCTTAGCGGGAGATACAATGAGCAGTTCTTC

V: TRBV4-1
J: TRBJ2-7
D: TRBD2
size: -
length: 17
CDR3: CASSPPPPQGLSYEQYF
DNA: TGCGCCAGCAGCCCCCCCCCCCCCCAGGGACTATCCTACGAGCAGTACTTC

V: TRBV25-1
J: TRBJ1-4
D: -
size: many
length: 16
CDR3: CASSEGRGRYNEKLFF
DNA: TGTGCCAGCAGTGAAGGGAGGGGCCGATATAATGAAAAACTGTTTTTT

V: TRBV5-1
J: TRBJ2-7
D: -
size: -
length: 14
CDR3: CASSPTGGAYEQYF
DNA: TGCGCCAGCAGCCCGACAGGAGGCGCCTACGAGCAGTACTTC

V: TRBV3-1
J: TRBJ2-7
D: -
size: many
length: 14
CDR3: CASSLGPSSYEQYF
DNA: TGTGCCAGCAGCCTAGGACCGAGCTCCTACGAGCAGTACTTC

V: TRBV6-6
J: TRBJ2-7
D: TRBD1
size: many
length: 14
CDR3: CASKKGTDRYEQYF
DNA: TGTGCCAGTAAAAAGGGGACAGACCGTTACGAGCAGTACTTC

V: TRBV28
J: TRBJ2-5
D: -
size: many
length: 14
CDR3: CASSLGDSQETQYF
DNA: TGTGCCAGCAGTTTAGGGGACTCGCAAGAGACCCAGTACTTC

V: TRBV21-1
J: TRBJ2-1
D: -
size: many
length: 15
CDR3: CASSKGTSGRHEQFF
DNA: TGTGCCAGCAGCAAAGGGACTAGCGGGAGGCATGAGCAGTTCTTC

V: TRBV5-8
J: TRBJ1-1
D: -
size: many
length: 15
CDR3: CASSLGTGLNTEAFF
DNA: TGTGCCAGCAGCTTGGGAACAGGGCTGAACACTGAAGCTTTCTTT